Presented here are 24 T cell receptor beta chains from one specimen sequenced in a study of CD8 T cells in ankylosing spondylitis. TCRdb re-derived calls from the 5' RACE reads in MiXCR, one entry per CDR3 protein. The sample has 300,000 to 400,000 distinct CDR3 sequences, 20% to 25% seen once. Antigens of these TCRs are unknown. General study findings and limits: Among TCR beta sequences, a motif of about 8 highly homologous variants appeared characteristic of ankylosing spondylitis blood.

Source material: blood, either unsorted or a sorted T cell fraction (not recorded which). Receptors originate from a male donor with ankylosing spondylitis.

A few counts support this clonotype. The chain carries TRBV29-1 and TRBJ1-4; weak D call: TRBD1 (5 bases). V gave up 5 bases and J gave up 4 bases, with 14 bases separating them. The germline V gene has CDR1 SQVTM and CDR2 ANQGSEA. CDR3 length: 14 residues. CDR3 in amino acids: CSVLIGQGNEKLFF. The DNA for the CDR3 is TGCAGCGTTCTAATCGGTCAGGGTAATGAAAAACTGTTTTTT.

The V and J genes are TRBV7-2 and TRBJ1-3; no definite D call. CDR1 SGHTA and CDR2 FQGNSA come from the germline V gene. The CDR3 length is 14 residues. The ends were cut back, 2 bases at V and 4 bases at J, with 9 bases in the middle. In nucleotides, the CDR3 is TGTGCCAGCAGCTTACAAAAAGCGGGAAACACCATATATTTT. Translated: CASSLQKAGNTIYF.

The genes are TRBV28 and TRBJ2-7; TRBD1 matches 7 bases. Germline loops: CDR1 MDHEN, CDR2 SYDVKM. The J segment lost 5 bases and the V segment lost 4 bases, leaving 5 bases of the junction unmatched. This CDR3 region has 13 residues. CDR3 bases: TGTGCCAGCAGTTCCAGGGGGAGAAACGAGCAGTACTTC. Residues: CASSSRGRNEQYF.

This clonotype has only a few counts. The chain combines TRBV20-1 with TRBJ2-7, with a tentative D call TRBD1 (5 bases). The CDR3 sequence is 14 residues long. V shed 6 bases and J shed 0 bases, with 15 bases lying between them. Per germline, CDR1 DFQATT and CDR2 SNEGSKA (reference sequence). The CDR3 nucleotides read TGCAGTGCCGTTGACAGCCGAATCTCCTACGAGCAGTACTTC. It codes for CSAVDSRISYEQYF.

In its sample, this clonotype was seen a few times. Here the CDR3 reads CASSARYGDTEAFF. CDR3 nucleotides: TGTGCCAGCAGCGCCCGGTATGGGGACACTGAAGCTTTCTTT. This chain joins TRBV3-1 and TRBJ1-1; D call uncertain. CDR3 size: 14 residues. CDR1 and CDR2 from the germline V gene are LGHDT and YNNKEL (reference sequence). V was clipped by 5 bases and J by 3 bases, with 13 bases between them.

This clonotype was found a few times. The V gene is TRBV14, the J gene TRBJ2-3; D not resolved. The V gene lost 3 bases and the J gene lost 0 bases, with 7 bases spanning the gap. CDR3 length equals 14 residues. Germline values: CDR1 SGHDN, CDR2 FVKESK. CDR3 residues: CASSQLISTDTQYF. Written as DNA, the CDR3 is TGTGCCAGCAGCCAGCTAATCAGCACAGATACGCAGTATTTT.

This chain links TRBV5-1 with TRBJ1-1; D is uncertain. The germline V gene encodes CDR1 SGHRS and CDR2 YFSETQ. This CDR3 contains 14 residues. V dropped 5 bases and J dropped 4 bases, with 15 bases sitting between them. CDR3 sequence: CASRAVDIATEAFF. The CDR3 DNA sequence: TGCGCCAGCAGGGCCGTGGATATAGCCACTGAAGCTTTCTTT.

The chain combines TRBV27 with TRBJ1-1; D not certain. CDR3 length: 14 amino acids. Trimming took 3 bases from V and 5 from J, leaving 13 bases between them. The germline CDR1 and CDR2 sequences are MNHEY and SMNVEV (reference sequence). The CDR3 sequence is CASSFSGVRTEAFF. Written as DNA, the CDR3 is TGTGCCAGCAGTTTTTCGGGTGTGAGAACTGAAGCTTTCTTT.

This clonotype was picked up a small number of times. The chain carries TRBV7-2 and TRBJ2-7; tentatively, D is TRBD1 (5 bases). The CDR3 is 13 amino acids. The V end lost 4 bases, the J end lost 2 bases, and 9 bases lay between the germline ends. From germline, CDR1 is SGHTA and CDR2 FQGNSA. The CDR3 nucleotides read TGTGCCAGCAGCTCAGGGCCCCCCTACGAGCAGTACTTC. Protein product: CASSSGPPYEQYF.

The rearrangement links TRBV14 to TRBJ2-7, with D hard to call. The length of the CDR3 is 14 residues. Between the trimmed V and J ends, which lost 1 base and 2 bases, there was a span of 9 bases. Germline assignment: CDR1 SGHDN and CDR2 FVKESK. CDR3 bases: TGTGCCAGCAGCCAAGTGTACGGAGCCTACGAGCAGTACTTC. Protein sequence: CASSQVYGAYEQYF.

The V gene is TRBV7-9, the J gene TRBJ1-4; possibly TRBD1 for D (5 bases). Looked up from germline, CDR1 is SEHNR and CDR2 is FQNEAQ (reference sequence). Trimming cost V 4 bases and J 2 bases, with 8 bases left between them. This CDR3 is built from 14 residues. The CDR3 region is CASSWDATNEKLFF. CDR3 bases: TGTGCCAGCAGCTGGGACGCTACTAATGAAAAACTGTTTTTT. The complete variable domain, with remaining parts taken from reference TRBV7-9 and TRBJ1-4, reads DTGVSQNPRHKITKRGQNVTFRCDPISEHNRLYWYRQTLGQGPEFLTYFQNEAQLEKSRLLSDRFSAERPKGSFSTLEIQRTEQGDSAMYLCASSWDATNEKLFFGSGTQLSVL.

Ten or more counts support this clonotype. This chain joins TRBV29-1 and TRBJ1-2; D is unclear. V was trimmed by 5 bases and J by 9 bases, leaving 13 bases between them. The CDR3 consists of 11 residues. In germline, CDR1 is SQVTM, CDR2 ANQGSEA. The CDR3 is CSVPRLGSYTF. CDR3 DNA sequence: TGCAGCGTTCCTCGACTAGGGAGCTACACCTTC.

This clonotype is a singleton in its sample. This chain uses TRBV5-1 with TRBJ2-5; tentative D call: TRBD2 (6 bases). Germline lookup yields CDR1 SGHRS and CDR2 YFSETQ. The CDR3 extends over 11 amino acids. DNA of the CDR3: TGCTCCTCCCGGGAGCAAGAGACCCAGTACTTC. Translation: CSSREQETQYF. The variable domain in full, completed from reference TRBV5-1 and TRBJ2-5, reads KAGVTQTPRYLIKTRGQQVTLSCSPISGHRSVSWYQQTPGQGLQFLFEYFSETQRNKGNFPGRFSGRQFSNSRSEMNVSTLELGDSALYLCSSREQETQYFGPGTRLLVL.

This chain connects TRBV6-2 or TRBV6-3 to TRBJ2-2; D uncertain. CDR3 length: 13 amino acids. V lost 2 bases and J 7 bases, leaving 8 bases between the germline ends. Germline V CDR1 and CDR2: MNHEY, SVGEGT. The CDR3 bases are TGTGCCAGCAGTTACCCACTTGGCGGGGAGCTGTTTTTT. Its protein is CASSYPLGGELFF.

At least ten counts were recorded for this clonotype. The chain uses TRBV6-1 and TRBJ2-4, with D perhaps being TRBD1 or TRBD2 (5 bases each). Germline V gene sequence: CDR1 MNHNS, CDR2 SASEGT. Trimming removed 1 base from V and 9 bases from J, with 19 bases in between. This CDR3 is 16 amino acids long. The CDR3 sequence is CASSEVGSHGGGIQYF. CDR3 coding DNA: TGTGCCAGCAGTGAAGTCGGAAGCCATGGTGGGGGCATTCAGTACTTC.

This clonotype came up a few times. The V call is TRBV7-2, the J call TRBJ2-7, with 8 nucleotides matching TRBD1. V lost 5 bases and J lost 2; bases outside the gene matches: 11. There are 16 residues in the CDR3. The germline gives CDR1 SGHTA, CDR2 FQGNSA. The CDR3 nucleotides are TGTGCCAGCAGCATACAGGGGGTCGATTCTCCCTACGAGCAGTACTTC. Its translation: CASSIQGVDSPYEQYF.

The table lists this clonotype with a few counts. The V call is TRBV20-1, the J call TRBJ1-6, with D tentatively TRBD1 (5 bases). This CDR3 has 15 residues. Trimming removed 1 base at V and 3 bases at J, with 10 bases between. Germline assignment: CDR1 DFQATT and CDR2 SNEGSKA (reference sequence). The CDR3 DNA reads TGCAGTGCTAGAGGGCAGGGTATCTATAATTCACCCCTCCACTTT. It codes for CSARGQGIYNSPLHF.

This clonotype was found once. The chain employs TRBV5-6 and TRBJ1-1; maybe TRBD1 (5 bases). The V gene lost 0 bases and the J gene lost 0 bases, with 9 bases spanning the gap. The CDR3 runs to 15 residues. The V gene's germline CDR1 is SGHDT and CDR2 YYEEEE. CDR3 amino acids: CASSLGGGVNTEAFF. The CDR3 region has the DNA TGTGCCAGCAGCTTGGGGGGGGGAGTGAACACTGAAGCTTTCTTT.

V is TRBV25-1 and J is TRBJ1-1; D is unclear. Trimming removed 2 bases from V and 0 bases from J, with 13 bases in between. The CDR3 is made up of 16 amino acids. CDR1 is MGHDK, CDR2 SYGVNS, per germline. DNA for the CDR3: TGTGCCAGCAGTGAAAATCCGCCAGAGATGAACACTGAAGCTTTCTTT. It yields the protein CASSENPPEMNTEAFF.

The J gene is TRBJ2-1, the V gene TRBV2; 7 positions match TRBD2. Trimming took 6 bases from V and 2 from J; bases not matched to a gene: 4. Germline V CDR1 and CDR2: SNHLY, FYNNEI. This CDR3 region has 14 residues. CDR3 loop: CASRRLAAYNEQFF. The CDR3 nucleotides are TGTGCCAGCAGGAGGCTAGCGGCCTACAATGAGCAGTTCTTC.

This clonotype was counted a few times. The junction departs from germline at one end; a sequencing error may be responsible. In DNA form, the CDR3 reads TGTGCCAGCAGAGAAGGGACTCTCCGGGGTCAGCCCCAGCATTTT. The encoded protein is CASREGTLRGQPQHF. The chain joins TRBV2 to TRBJ1-5; TRBD1 might be the D (5 bases). Germline CDR1 SNHLY, CDR2 FYNNEI. The CDR3 extends over 15 amino acids.

CDR3 sequence: CSASADSNQPQHF. The CDR3 nucleotides read TGCAGTGCTAGTGCGGATAGCAATCAGCCCCAGCATTTT. The chain employs TRBV20-1 and TRBJ1-5, with D unclear. CDR1 DFQATT and CDR2 SNEGSKA come from the germline V gene (reference sequence). Trimming shortened V by 3 bases and J by 0 bases, and 6 bases separated the two germline ends. The CDR3 sequence is 13 residues long.

This clonotype was found a few times. V is TRBV20-1 and J is TRBJ1-1, with a weak D call TRBD1 (5 bases). The CDR3 extends over 14 amino acids. Per germline, CDR1 DFQATT and CDR2 SNEGSKA (reference sequence). The germline V and J ends were trimmed by 5 bases and 4 bases, with 17 bases remaining between them. CDR3 residues: CSAPTRRGSTEAFF. DNA of the CDR3: TGCAGTGCTCCCACACGTCGGGGGAGCACTGAAGCTTTCTTT.

This clonotype has just a few counts. The CDR3 DNA reads as TGTGCCAGCAGTTTAGCGTCGGCGGCTCAGCCCCAGCATTTT. It translates to CASSLASAAQPQHF. The chain links TRBV12-3 or TRBV12-4 to TRBJ1-5; D ambiguous. V lost 0 bases and J lost 6, with 9 bases in between. There are 14 residues in the CDR3.